The entry that follows covers one T cell receptor beta chain sequence. Per the original data handling: How many nucleated cells were present was estimated from reference gene primer amplification. The repertoire was sequenced with immunoSEQ multiplex PCR; TCRdb's copy has only in-frame clones and lacks some. V and J calls and clone size are those listed in that table; D and trimming were worked out from the DNA. The sample comprises roughly 65,000 clones, 90% to 95% of which are singletons, and roughly 3% rests with the top ten. The V and J ends lost 4 bases and 6 bases, in that order; junction bases with no gene match: 5. Germline V lookup: CDR1 SGDLS, CDR2 YYNGEE. This CDR3 has 15 residues. This record comes from a study of blood T cell repertoires in COVID-19. Study details: T cells, B-cell-depleted T cells, or PBMCs provided the cDNA or gDNA that served as material.

This sequence originates from a man in his 70s with active COVID-19. Sequencing input: peripheral blood. V is TRBV9 and J is TRBJ2-1, with 12 nucleotides matching TRBD1. The CDR3 region is CASSMGQGAPNEQFF. The CDR3 DNA is TGTGCCAGCAGCATGGGACAGGGGGCACCCAATGAGCAGTTCTTC.